This entry is about one TCR beta chain. Its antigen is not known. Germline lookup yields CDR1 SGHNT and CDR2 YENEEA. CDR3 length equals 16 residues. V was trimmed by 1 base and J by 4 bases, leaving 13 bases between them. The sample belongs to a study of cytomegalovirus exposure and HLA in healthy donors. Study details: Among about 179 million T cells, an earlier analysis found roughly 120 million unique TCR beta sequences. Most genotyped donors, over 70% of 350 to 500, had Caucasian-associated genetic ancestry.

The PCR employed 60 Vbeta primers together with 13 Jbeta primers. TCRdb's table, derived via immunoSEQ multiplex PCR, lists solely in-frame clones and lacks some. The repertoire holds 150,000 or so clones, with roughly 78% as singletons. At collection, donors were nominally healthy, but unrecorded immune exposures were probable. General study findings and limits: Researchers reported in a later analysis that a missense DCLRE1C variant was tied to TCR beta V- and J-gene trimming.

This sequence joins TRBV11-3 and TRBJ2-2, with D perhaps TRBD2 (7 bases). This clonotype was obtained from a woman in her forties or fifties in good health and CMV-seropositive. Material: PBMCs. CDR3 coding DNA: TGTGCCAGCAGCTTAGGCCCTAGGGGGGGCACCGGGGAGCTGTTTTTT. Translation: CASSLGPRGGTGELFF. Supplemented by reference TRBV11-3 and TRBJ2-2, the full variable domain reads EAGVVQSPRYKIIEKKQPVAFWCNPISGHNTLYWYLQNLGQGPELLIRYENEEAVDDSQLPKDRFSAERLKGVDSTLKIQPAELGDSAVYLCASSLGPRGGTGELFFGEGSRLTVL.